One sample yielded the 18 T cell receptor beta chains listed below, sequenced in a study of T-cell memory formation after mild COVID-19. Each CDR3 protein gets one entry after TCRdb re-called the 5' RACE reads with MiXCR. This table holds roughly 350,000 distinct CDR3 sequences, over 25% found once. Sequenced input: PBMCs or a T cell subset sorted from them (not recorded which). Every receptor here comes from an adult woman who had mild COVID-19 (a few samples of this study predate the infection). Cell type and time point are not known.

The J gene is TRBJ2-1, the V gene TRBV5-6; D is undetermined. This CDR3 comprises 14 residues. Germline V gene data show CDR1 as SGHDT and CDR2 as YYEEEE. The V end lost 4 bases, the J end lost 0 bases, and 8 bases lay between the germline ends. The CDR3 nucleotides are TGTGCCAGCAGCATAGGAGTCTCCTACAATGAGCAGTTCTTC. Protein sequence: CASSIGVSYNEQFF.

The chain is built from TRBV10-3 and TRBJ2-2; D assignment may be TRBD1 or TRBD2 (5 bases each). Germline V CDR1 and CDR2: ENHRY, SYGVKD. V dropped 7 bases and J dropped 1 base, with 13 bases sitting between them. The CDR3 is 15 amino acids. Here the CDR3 DNA reads TGTGCCATCAAGGGGACGGGAAGGAACACCGGGGAGCTGTTTTTT. Its translation: CAIKGTGRNTGELFF.

This chain connects TRBV9 to TRBJ2-3; weak D call: TRBD2 (6 bases). V lost 4 bases and J lost 0, with 15 bases in between. The CDR3 is 16 amino acids. The germline CDR1 and CDR2 sequences are SGDLS and YYNGEE. CDR3 residues: CASSLIPGASTDTQYF. CDR3 bases: TGTGCCAGCAGCTTGATTCCGGGAGCGAGCACAGATACGCAGTATTTT.

This clonotype has a handful of counts. The chain carries TRBV12-3 or TRBV12-4 and TRBJ2-5; possible D gene TRBD2, 5 bases. The CDR3 sequence is 14 residues long. The V end was cut by 5 bases, the J end by 2 bases, with 12 bases between. The CDR3 DNA follows: TGTGCCAGCAGTCCCCCCGGGGAGCAAGAGACCCAGTACTTC. Protein: CASSPPGEQETQYF.

This clonotype came up a few times. The chain is built from TRBV19 and TRBJ2-7; 7 bases align to TRBD2. The CDR3 totals 13 residues. V gave up 8 bases and J gave up 3 bases; unmatched junction bases: 7. Germline CDR1 reads LNHDA; CDR2 reads SQIVND (reference sequence). The CDR3 is CASSDGRRYEQYF. The CDR3 coding sequence is TGTGCCAGTTCGGACGGGAGGCGCTACGAGCAGTACTTC.

This chain uses TRBV12-3 or TRBV12-4 with TRBJ2-5, with 9 bases lining up with TRBD1. The J segment lost 2 bases and the V segment lost 6 bases, leaving 7 bases of the junction unmatched. The CDR3 runs to 15 residues. The CDR3 DNA follows: TGTGCCAGCAGGCGGACAGGGGCCCTACAAGAGACCCAGTACTTC. This sequence encodes CASRRTGALQETQYF.

The CDR3 loop is CSARVLASYEQYF. The CDR3 DNA reads TGCAGTGCTAGGGTTCTGGCTTCCTACGAGCAGTACTTC. The genes are TRBV20-1 and TRBJ2-7; D unclear. This CDR3 contains 13 residues. Germline V gives CDR1 DFQATT, CDR2 SNEGSKA (reference sequence). V shed 3 bases and J shed 1 base, with 10 bases lying between them.

This chain joins TRBV6-5 and TRBJ2-5; TRBD2 matches at 7 bases. V was clipped by 7 bases and J by 7 bases; unmatched bases: 9. This CDR3 contains 13 residues. Germline CDR1 and CDR2: MNHEY and SVGAGI. The CDR3 loop is CASTPGEGRTQYF. The CDR3 coding sequence is TGTGCCAGCACCCCGGGGGAGGGGAGGACCCAGTACTTC.

The V call is TRBV5-1, the J call TRBJ1-1; D might be TRBD1 (5 bases). The germline CDR1 and CDR2 sequences are SGHRS and YFSETQ. Deletions cut 4 bases from V and 1 base from J, with 14 bases between. This CDR3 is 15 amino acids long. This chain's CDR3 is CASSPYGGGNTEAFF. The CDR3 coding sequence is TGCGCCAGCAGCCCCTACGGGGGTGGGAACACTGAAGCTTTCTTT.

This clonotype was recorded a few times. V gene TRBV4-1 combines with J gene TRBJ2-1; D is possibly TRBD1 or TRBD2 (5 bases each). The CDR3 loop spans 15 amino acids. Germline CDR1 reads MGHRA; CDR2 reads YSYEKL. Trimming stripped 4 bases from V and 7 bases from J, with 17 bases between. CDR3 nucleotide sequence: TGCGCCAGCAGCCCCGGGACCCCGATCCGGAATGAGCAGTTCTTC. Translating gives CASSPGTPIRNEQFF.

This clonotype came up a few times. The rearrangement uses TRBV7-6 and TRBJ1-5, with a possible D match to TRBD1 (5 bases). Germline CDR1 and CDR2: SGHVS and FNYEAQ. The CDR3 covers 15 residues. V lost 1 base and J lost 9, with 16 bases in between. CDR3 amino acids: CASSLGVPGKGPQHF. CDR3 coding DNA: TGTGCCAGCAGCTTAGGTGTACCAGGGAAGGGGCCCCAGCATTTT.

The gene calls are TRBV20-1 and TRBJ2-2; D ambiguous. The CDR3 loop spans 14 amino acids. Trimming cost V 4 bases and J 4 bases, with 13 bases left between them. Germline CDR1 reads DFQATT; CDR2 reads SNEGSKA (reference sequence). CDR3 in amino acids: CSATDSWGTGELFF. For the CDR3, the DNA is TGCAGTGCTACCGACTCCTGGGGCACCGGGGAGCTGTTTTTT.

This chain joins TRBV7-2 and TRBJ2-1; D not certain. This CDR3 spans 16 amino acids. V was trimmed by 3 bases and J by 0 bases, leaving 12 bases between them. CDR1 and CDR2 (germline): SGHTA, FQGNSA. This CDR3 reads CASSFNSRNSYNEQFF. The DNA of the CDR3 is TGTGCCAGCAGCTTTAATAGCAGAAACTCCTACAATGAGCAGTTCTTC.

The gene calls are TRBV5-1 and TRBJ1-4; no reliable D call. Between the trimmed V and J ends, which lost 0 bases and 4 bases, there was a span of 7 bases. The germline gives CDR1 SGHRS, CDR2 YFSETQ. The CDR3 has 14 residues. The CDR3 DNA is TGCGCCAGCAGCTTGGCCAGAGATAATGAAAAACTGTTTTTT. Protein product: CASSLARDNEKLFF.

This chain joins TRBV12-3 or TRBV12-4 and TRBJ2-3, with TRBD2 matching over 9 bases. The J segment lost 6 bases and the V segment lost 6 bases, leaving 7 bases of the junction unmatched. The CDR3 totals 14 residues. CDR3 in amino acids: CASRTTSGVDTQYF. CDR3 in DNA: TGTGCCAGCAGGACGACTAGCGGTGTGGATACGCAGTATTTT.

The V and J genes are TRBV7-2 and TRBJ1-1; weak D call: TRBD1 (5 bases). The CDR3 is 14 residues long. The V gene's germline CDR1 is SGHTA and CDR2 FQGNSA. Trimming shortened V by 5 bases and J by 11 bases, and 21 bases separated the two germline ends. CDR3 residues: CASSERPSGTGAFF. For the CDR3, the DNA is TGTGCCAGCAGCGAAAGACCGTCGGGGACCGGGGCTTTCTTT.

The rearrangement links TRBV30 to TRBJ2-7; 10 bases map to TRBD2. The CDR3 spans 15 residues. Germline loops: CDR1 GTSNPN, CDR2 SVGIG (reference sequence). V lost 2 bases and J lost 3; bases outside the gene matches: 7. CDR3 protein: CAWSPLAGSHYEQYF. In nucleotides, the CDR3 is TGTGCCTGGAGTCCACTAGCGGGATCTCACTACGAGCAGTACTTC.

This clonotype has a handful of counts. CDR3 loop: CASSNGQHNNEQFF. CDR3 bases: TGTGCCAGCAGCAACGGACAGCATAACAATGAGCAGTTCTTC. V usage is TRBV6-5 and J usage is TRBJ2-1, with TRBD1 as a possible D gene (6 bases). This CDR3 is 14 amino acids long. Germline V lookup: CDR1 MNHEY, CDR2 SVGAGI. The V and J ends lost 6 bases and 5 bases respectively, with 14 bases between them.